The TCR beta chain under discussion was sequenced for a study of post-analysis software for immune sequencing data. About the research overall: Relapsing-remitting, secondary progressive and progressive-relapsing forms made up the multiple sclerosis disease courses. Study-level points and caveats: Samples from a shared batch, those prepared together, strongly co-clustered by F measure. Five or six TRBV segments, including TRBV5-6, TRBV5-1 and TRBV20-1, were more frequent in patients than controls. For normalized Chao1 diversity, multiple sclerosis patients scored significantly lower than controls did.

The TCR beta cDNA libraries carried unique molecular identifiers. TCRdb reanalysed the PCR reads using MiXCR and keeps one entry per CDR3 protein. The table shows over 150,000 distinct CDR3 sequences, with 30% occurring only once. This CDR3 region has 15 residues. V was cut by 6 bases and J by 4 bases, with 15 bases left in between. Points on this clonotype: What it recognizes is unknown.

Sample: blood. The sequence derives from a girl aged 10 to 17 with multiple sclerosis. The chain combines TRBV12-3 or TRBV12-4 with TRBJ2-2, with D possibly being TRBD2 (5 bases). CDR3 amino acids: CASRLSVVGTGELFF. CDR3 nucleotide sequence: TGTGCCAGCAGACTTAGCGTCGTGGGCACCGGGGAGCTGTTTTTT.